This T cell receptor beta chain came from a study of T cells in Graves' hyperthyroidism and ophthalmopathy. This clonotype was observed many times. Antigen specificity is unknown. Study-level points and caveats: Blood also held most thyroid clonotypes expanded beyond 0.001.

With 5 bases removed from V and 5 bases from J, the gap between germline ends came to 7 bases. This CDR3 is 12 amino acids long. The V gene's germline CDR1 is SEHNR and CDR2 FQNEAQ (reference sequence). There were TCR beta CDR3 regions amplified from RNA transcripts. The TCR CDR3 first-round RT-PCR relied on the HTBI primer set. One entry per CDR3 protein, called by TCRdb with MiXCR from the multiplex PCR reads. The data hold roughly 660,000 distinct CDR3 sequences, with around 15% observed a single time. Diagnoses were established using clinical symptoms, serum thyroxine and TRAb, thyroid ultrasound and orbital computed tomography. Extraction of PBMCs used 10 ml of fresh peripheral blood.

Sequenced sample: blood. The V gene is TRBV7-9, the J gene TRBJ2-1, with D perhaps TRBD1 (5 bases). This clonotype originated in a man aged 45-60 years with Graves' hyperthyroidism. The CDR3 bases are TGTGCCAGCAGCGACAGAGACAATGAGCAGTTCTTC. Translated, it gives CASSDRDNEQFF.